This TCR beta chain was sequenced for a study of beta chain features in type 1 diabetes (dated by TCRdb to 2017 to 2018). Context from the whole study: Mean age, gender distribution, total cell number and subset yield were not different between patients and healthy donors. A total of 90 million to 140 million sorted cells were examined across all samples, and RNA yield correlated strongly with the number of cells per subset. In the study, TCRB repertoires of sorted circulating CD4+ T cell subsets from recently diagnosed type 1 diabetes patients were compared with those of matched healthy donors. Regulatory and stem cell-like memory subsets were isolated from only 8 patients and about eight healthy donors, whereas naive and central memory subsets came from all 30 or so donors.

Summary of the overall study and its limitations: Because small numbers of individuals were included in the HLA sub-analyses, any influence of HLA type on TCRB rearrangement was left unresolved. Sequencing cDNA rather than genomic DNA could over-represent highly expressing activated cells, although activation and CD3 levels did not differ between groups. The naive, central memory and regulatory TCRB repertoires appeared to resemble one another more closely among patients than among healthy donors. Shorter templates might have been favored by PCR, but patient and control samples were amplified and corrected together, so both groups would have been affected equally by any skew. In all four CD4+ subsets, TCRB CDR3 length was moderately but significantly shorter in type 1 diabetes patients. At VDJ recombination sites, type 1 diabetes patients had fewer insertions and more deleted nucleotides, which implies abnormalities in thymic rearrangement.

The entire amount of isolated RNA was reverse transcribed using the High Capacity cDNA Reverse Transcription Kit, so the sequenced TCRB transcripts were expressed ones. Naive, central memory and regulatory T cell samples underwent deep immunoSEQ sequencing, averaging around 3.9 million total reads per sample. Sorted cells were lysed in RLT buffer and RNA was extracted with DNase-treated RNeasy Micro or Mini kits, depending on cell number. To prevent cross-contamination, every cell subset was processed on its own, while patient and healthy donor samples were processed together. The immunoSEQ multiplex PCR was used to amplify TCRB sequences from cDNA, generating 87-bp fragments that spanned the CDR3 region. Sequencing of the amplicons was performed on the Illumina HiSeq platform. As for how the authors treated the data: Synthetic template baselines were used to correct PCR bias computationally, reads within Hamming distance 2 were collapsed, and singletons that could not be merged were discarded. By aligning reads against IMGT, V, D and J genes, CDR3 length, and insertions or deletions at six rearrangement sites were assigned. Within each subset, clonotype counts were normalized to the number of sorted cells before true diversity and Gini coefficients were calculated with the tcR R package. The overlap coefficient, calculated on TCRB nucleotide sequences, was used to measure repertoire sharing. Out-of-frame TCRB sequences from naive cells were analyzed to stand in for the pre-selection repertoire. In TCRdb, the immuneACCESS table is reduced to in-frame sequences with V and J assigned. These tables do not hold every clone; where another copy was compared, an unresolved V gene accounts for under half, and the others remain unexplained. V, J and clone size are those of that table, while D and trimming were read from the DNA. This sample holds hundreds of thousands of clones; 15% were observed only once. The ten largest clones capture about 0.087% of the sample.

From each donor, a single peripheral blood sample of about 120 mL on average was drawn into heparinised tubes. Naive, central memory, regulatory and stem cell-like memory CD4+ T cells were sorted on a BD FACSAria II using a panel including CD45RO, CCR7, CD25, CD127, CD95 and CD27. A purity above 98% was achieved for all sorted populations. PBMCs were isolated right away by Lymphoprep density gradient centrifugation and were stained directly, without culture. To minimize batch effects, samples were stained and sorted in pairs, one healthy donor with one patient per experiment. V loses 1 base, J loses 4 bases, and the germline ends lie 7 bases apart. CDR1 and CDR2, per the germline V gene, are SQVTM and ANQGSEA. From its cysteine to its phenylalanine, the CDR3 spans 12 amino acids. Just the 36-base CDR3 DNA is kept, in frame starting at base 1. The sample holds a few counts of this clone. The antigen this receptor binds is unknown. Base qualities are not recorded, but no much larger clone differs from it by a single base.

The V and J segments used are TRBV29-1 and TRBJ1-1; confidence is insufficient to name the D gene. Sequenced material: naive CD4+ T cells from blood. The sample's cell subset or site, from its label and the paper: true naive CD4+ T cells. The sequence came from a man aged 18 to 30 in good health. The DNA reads TGCAGCGTTGAAGTCGCGGGCACTGAAGCTTTCTTT. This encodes CSVEVAGTEAFF.